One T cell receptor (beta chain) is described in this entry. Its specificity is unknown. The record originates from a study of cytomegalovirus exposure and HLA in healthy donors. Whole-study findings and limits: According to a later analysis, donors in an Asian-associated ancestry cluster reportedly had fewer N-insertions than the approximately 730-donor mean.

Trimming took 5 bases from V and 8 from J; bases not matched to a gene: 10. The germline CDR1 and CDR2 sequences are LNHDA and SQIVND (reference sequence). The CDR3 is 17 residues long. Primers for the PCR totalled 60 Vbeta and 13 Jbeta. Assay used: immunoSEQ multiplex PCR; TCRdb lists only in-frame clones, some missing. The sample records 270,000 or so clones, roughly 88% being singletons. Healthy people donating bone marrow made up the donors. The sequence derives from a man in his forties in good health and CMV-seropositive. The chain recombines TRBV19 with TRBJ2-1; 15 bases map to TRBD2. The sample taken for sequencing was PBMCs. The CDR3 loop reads CASSSQRTSGRAYEQFF. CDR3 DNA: TGTGCCAGTAGTTCTCAAAGGACTAGCGGGAGGGCGTATGAGCAGTTCTTC.